Listed below are T cell receptor beta chains from one sample, sequenced in a study of cytomegalovirus exposure and HLA in healthy donors. The assay was immunoSEQ multiplex PCR, and TCRdb's table has in-frame clones only and misses some. The table records some 250,000 clones, 82% of them present only once. Sequenced input: PBMCs. All receptors come from a woman aged 40 to 50 in good health and CMV-seropositive. Each CDR3 is given without its conserved first and last residue.

TRBV7-2	TRBJ1-5	ASSTGQGIQPQH
TRBV9	TRBJ1-1	ASSVGQVRNTEAF
TRBV5-4	TRBJ2-1	ASRLNWGDEQF
TRBV2	TRBJ1-6	ASSRQGNNSPLH
TRBV10-3	TRBJ1-4	AISESRQGGEKLF
TRBV7-2	TRBJ2-4	ASSSPGQGARNIQY
TRBV6-6	TRBJ2-5	ASSFGTGGYQETQY
TRBV6-5	TRBJ2-7	ASSGQGEYEQY
TRBV28	TRBJ1-5	ASSLGSRWDQPQH
TRBV7-6	TRBJ2-1	ASTRSSGRNEQF
TRBV18	TRBJ2-2	ASSLTLAGENGELF
TRBV5-1	TRBJ2-2	ASSLEPRTSGTLNTGELF
TRBV7-8	TRBJ2-7	ASSASRSEQY
TRBV9	TRBJ1-2	ASSRTGSRGYT
TRBV6-5	TRBJ1-1	ASSYSNRGAATEAF
TRBV5-4	TRBJ2-3	ASSLDAYLSTDTQY
TRBV6-5	TRBJ2-7	ASSYSRQGEQY
TRBV7-2	TRBJ1-1	ASSRLGQGATEAF
TRBV6-5	TRBJ1-2	ASSKQAGYGYT
TRBV29-1	TRBJ1-2	SVGTGKGYGYT
TRBV7-8	TRBJ1-1	AGGGTEAF
TRBV7-3	TRBJ2-2	ASSLLSTGELF
TRBV6-5	TRBJ1-1	ASRRSTTTEAF
TRBV27	TRBJ2-1	ASSVQRGVYNEQF
TRBV19	TRBJ2-7	ASSIRGTGGPDEQY
TRBV9	TRBJ1-1	ASSVGSPGMNTEAF
TRBV7-2	TRBJ2-1	ASSLAPGQGFPDSYNEQF
TRBV7-8	TRBJ2-7	ASSFSGSPYEQY
TRBV18	TRBJ1-1	ASSPAVNTEAF
TRBV9	TRBJ2-3	ASSVSLAGSSTDTQY
TRBV2	TRBJ1-6	ASSGGGTGFSPLH
TRBV9	TRBJ2-5	ASSGGGRGRETQY
TRBV11-3	TRBJ2-1	ASSLAFTGANEQF
TRBV19	TRBJ2-7	ASATGGGGYEQY
TRBV7-2	TRBJ2-2	ASSLVPGQGRSGELF
TRBV5-5	TRBJ2-5	ASSSRTGVQETQY
TRBV6-5	TRBJ1-1	ASSRLTGNTEAF
TRBV5-5	TRBJ2-7	ASSLTGSPYEQY
TRBV5-4	TRBJ1-3	ASSLRGSGNTIY
TRBV7-9	TRBJ1-2	ASSGGLRGYT
TRBV6-5	TRBJ1-3	ASSYSTGSGNTIY
TRBV30	TRBJ1-5	AWTTGLAMGNQPQH
TRBV9	TRBJ1-1	ASRSGGAMNTEAF
TRBV7-9	TRBJ2-7	ASSSRALQDKT
TRBV10-3	TRBJ2-2	AISDPGVGAGELF
TRBV5-6	TRBJ2-1	ASSYEVSGSMKQF
TRBV15	TRBJ2-3	ATSRVRTSGFWLGTDTQY